This T cell receptor beta chain appears in the sequencing data of a study of OX40 agonist ivuxolimab in advanced cancers. Study details: Those treated in dose escalation had hepatocellular carcinoma, melanoma, renal cell cancer or head and neck cancer. Checkpoint inhibitors had been given previously to about 38% of patients. The group had a mean age of 60 years, ranged from about 20 to 90, and was 80% to 85% male.

Study results and caveats: With doses of 0.1 to 3.0 mg/kg, CD4+ and CD8+ blood T cells had undergone clonal expansion by week 6.

Here immunoSEQ multiplex PCR was the method, and the copy in TCRdb shows in-frame clones only, minus some. The sample consists of 57,000 or so clones, over 80% of them appearing once. Between the trimmed V and J ends, which lost 6 bases and 5 bases, there was a span of 19 bases. The CDR3 is 15 amino acids. Germline-derived CDR1 and CDR2 are KGHSH and LQKENI. Points on this clone: Its target is unknown.

The chain carries TRBV18 and TRBJ1-1; a weak D match, TRBD1 (6 bases). The sample was CD4+ or CD8+ T cells sorted from blood, taken in a trial of the OX40 agonist ivuxolimab. This TCR was recovered from an adult with an advanced solid tumor such as melanoma, head and neck, liver or kidney cancer. For the CDR3, the DNA is TGTGCCAGCTCGCCCAGCGAAGGGGGGCAAACTGAAGCTTTCTTT. Residues: CASSPSEGGQTEAFF.